Listed here are 28 T cell receptor beta chains from one sample, sequenced in a study of T cell responses to AZD1222 COVID-19 vaccine (dated by TCRdb to the early 2020s). Library preparation employed the immunoSEQ multiplex PCR assay. TCRdb holds this immuneACCESS table with in-frame rearrangements only. Some clones are missing; in checked studies, unresolved V genes explain under half, and the rest has no known cause. For this sample the table gives more than 95,000 clones, of which around 91% were detected only once. The ten largest clones take up under 20% of the sample. The time point label here, explained by the study, means: baseline before first vaccination. The sample here was peripheral blood, taken on day 0 of AZD1222 vaccination. The source of these receptors is an adult in good health.

The chain carries TRBV11-2 and TRBJ1-2, with D maybe TRBD1 (5 bases). Trimming stripped 0 bases from V and 2 bases from J, with 10 bases between. CDR1 is SGHAT, CDR2 FQNNGV, per germline. The CDR3 loop spans 15 amino acids. CDR3 in DNA: TGTGCCAGCAGCTTAGATCAGGGCAGAAACTATGGCTACACCTTC. Residues: CASSLDQGRNYGYTF.

The chain has TRBV7-3 and TRBJ2-3, with TRBD1 as a possible D gene (6 bases). This CDR3 spans 14 amino acids. The V gene lost 5 bases and the J gene lost 11 bases, with 20 bases spanning the gap. Germline V lookup: CDR1 SGHTA, CDR2 FQGTGA. DNA of the CDR3: TGTGCCAGCAGCCTCGACGGGGCAGGGGCTAAGCAGTATTTT. Protein sequence: CASSLDGAGAKQYF.

Notes on this clone: Without the conserved terminal phenylalanine or tryptophan, this CDR3 likely stems from a read error. DNA of the CDR3: TGTGCCAGTAGTTCCGACAGGGGAGGCTCACCCCTCCACCTT. Translation: CASSSDRGGSPLHL. The J gene is TRBJ1-6, the V gene TRBV19, with 8 bases fitting TRBD1. The CDR3 contains 14 residues. Trimming cost V 5 bases and J 10 bases; bases outside gene matches: 7. CDR1 is LNHDA, CDR2 SQIVND, per germline (reference sequence).

This sequence joins TRBV7-6 and TRBJ2-3, with a tentative D call TRBD2 (6 bases). This CDR3 comprises 17 residues. The V gene lost 3 bases and the J gene lost 0 bases, with 16 bases spanning the gap. Germline loops: CDR1 SGHVS, CDR2 FNYEAQ. CDR3 coding DNA: TGTGCCAGCAGCTTTTGGCCAGCGGGTGCGAGCACAGATACGCAGTATTTT. Its translation is CASSFWPAGASTDTQYF.

V usage is TRBV2 and J usage is TRBJ1-3; D unclear. CDR3 length: 12 residues. The germline gives CDR1 SNHLY, CDR2 FYNNEI. Trimming stripped 3 bases from V and 4 bases from J, with 4 bases between. The CDR3 protein is CASSESGNTIYF. Written as DNA, the CDR3 is TGTGCCAGCAGTGAGTCGGGAAACACCATATATTTT.

This clone was seen a few times. Lacking the conserved final phenylalanine or tryptophan, this CDR3 likely reflects a read error. The chain couples TRBV14 to TRBJ1-6; D uncertain. The germline gives CDR1 SGHDN, CDR2 FVKESK. This CDR3 comprises 13 residues. V was pared by 1 base and J by 12 bases, with 10 bases between. The CDR3 region has the DNA TGTGCCAGCAGCCAAGTAGCCTGGGGACCCCTCCACCTT. Protein product: CASSQVAWGPLHL.

This chain joins TRBV30 and TRBJ2-5; 9 bases fit TRBD1. The CDR3 is 15 amino acids. In germline, CDR1 is GTSNPN, CDR2 SVGIG (reference sequence). Losses at the gene ends were 4 bases for V and 2 bases for J; bases not matched to a gene: 8. The CDR3 nucleotides read TGTGCCTGGACACGGGGACAGGGAGGGCAAGAGACCCAGTACTTC. Protein: CAWTRGQGGQETQYF.

This chain uses TRBV7-9 with TRBJ1-4, with a possible D match to TRBD1 (6 bases). Germline CDR1 SEHNR, CDR2 FQNEAQ (reference sequence). The CDR3 runs to 17 residues. The germline V and J ends were trimmed by 3 bases and 2 bases, with 16 bases remaining between them. CDR3 nucleotide sequence: TGTGCCAGCAGCTTTTCCAGGGGTGGAGTCACTAATGAAAAACTGTTTTTT. Residues: CASSFSRGGVTNEKLFF.

The chain joins TRBV6-5 to TRBJ2-1; D gene uncertain. The V and J ends lost 6 bases and 5 bases respectively, with 11 bases between them. The CDR3 covers 13 residues. Looked up from germline, CDR1 is MNHEY and CDR2 is SVGAGI. Written as DNA, the CDR3 is TGTGCCAGCAGCGACGGACGGGACAATGAGCAGTTCTTC. Translation gives CASSDGRDNEQFF.

This chain links TRBV24-1 with TRBJ2-3, with TRBD2 matching 9 bases. The CDR3 has 16 amino acids. V lost 7 bases to trimming and J lost 3 bases; unmatched junction nucleotides: 10. Germline loops: CDR1 KGHDR, CDR2 SFDVKD. The CDR3 DNA reads as TGTGCCACCAGCCGAGGGCGGGGGGGCCTGACAGATACGCAGTATTTT. This encodes CATSRGRGGLTDTQYF.

The chain uses TRBV7-9 and TRBJ1-2; D remains ambiguous. The ends were cut back, 5 bases at V and 5 bases at J, with 15 bases in the middle. This CDR3 has 14 amino acids. Germline loops: CDR1 SEHNR, CDR2 FQNEAQ (reference sequence). The CDR3 nucleotides read TGTGCCAGCAGCCAGGCGGTTCAAGGGTATGGCTACACCTTC. Amino acid sequence: CASSQAVQGYGYTF.

The V and J genes are TRBV6-5 and TRBJ1-2, with 11 nucleotides matching TRBD1. With V trimmed by 7 bases and J by 3 bases, 4 bases remained unmatched. The CDR3 is 14 amino acids. Germline V gene lookup returns CDR1 MNHEY and CDR2 SVGAGI. This CDR3 reads CASTRDRGDYGYTF. The CDR3, as DNA: TGTGCCAGCACCCGGGACAGGGGGGACTATGGCTACACCTTC.

V usage is TRBV18 and J usage is TRBJ1-2; 7 bases match TRBD1. The CDR3 length is 14 residues. V dropped 3 bases and J dropped 3; count of bases not matched to a gene: 4. Per the germline V gene, CDR1 is KGHSH and CDR2 is LQKENI. The DNA of the CDR3 is TGTGCCAGCTCACCCTCAGGGGGAGACTATGGCTACACCTTC. Translated: CASSPSGGDYGYTF.

V gene TRBV5-1 combines with J gene TRBJ1-1, with D possibly matching TRBD1 (6 bases). Trimming removed 4 bases from V and 4 bases from J, with 20 bases in between. CDR1 is SGHRS, CDR2 YFSETQ, per germline. This CDR3 contains 16 residues. The CDR3 here is CASSLLRGGLATEAFF. CDR3 coding DNA: TGCGCCAGCAGCCTCCTTAGGGGGGGTCTTGCCACTGAAGCTTTCTTT. Supplemented by reference TRBV5-1 and TRBJ1-1, the full variable domain reads KAGVTQTPRYLIKTRGQQVTLSCSPISGHRSVSWYQQTPGQGLQFLFEYFSETQRNKGNFPGRFSGRQFSNSRSEMNVSTLELGDSALYLCASSLLRGGLATEAFFGQGTRLTVV.

Regarding this clone: A junction boundary mismatches the germline segment, possibly from a read error. The V call is TRBV19, the J call TRBJ2-6; D may be TRBD1 or TRBD2 (5 bases each). The CDR3 has 19 residues. Germline CDR1 and CDR2: LNHDA and SQIVND (reference sequence). CDR3 in DNA: TGTGCCAGTAGCAAACTCATAGGGACGGATCTCTCTGGGGCCAACGTCCTGATTTTC. This encodes CASSKLIGTDLSGANVLIF.

Note on this clone: Because the CDR3's place on the DNA is in doubt, the DNA is left out and the CDR3 is given as listed by TCRdb. The chain links TRBV24-1 to TRBJ2-1; whether TRBD2, the table's D call, matches the DNA was not checked. 14 amino acids form the CDR3, both terminal residues included. The germline V gene encodes CDR1 KGHDR and CDR2 SFDVKD. The CDR3 loop reads CATSAAGSYNEQFF.

The gene calls are TRBV6-2 or TRBV6-3 and TRBJ2-7, with 10 positions matching TRBD1. The trim removed 4 bases at V and 3 bases at J, leaving 12 bases unmatched. Germline-derived CDR1 and CDR2 are MNHEY and SVGEGT. The CDR3 is 17 amino acids. CDR3 protein: CASSSPSGTGDFYEQYF. CDR3 DNA: TGTGCCAGCAGTTCCCCCTCCGGGACAGGGGATTTCTACGAGCAGTACTTC.

The rearrangement links TRBV5-6 to TRBJ2-5, with D possibly TRBD1 on 5 matching bases. This CDR3 has 13 residues. The ends were cut back, 4 bases at V and 0 bases at J, with 7 bases in the middle. Germline-derived CDR1 and CDR2 are SGHDT and YYEEEE. CDR3: CASSHRNQETQYF. The DNA of the CDR3 is TGTGCCAGCAGCCACAGGAACCAAGAGACCCAGTACTTC.

The chain links TRBV6-5 to TRBJ1-3, with TRBD1 matching 10 bases. The CDR3 has 14 residues. The junction had 8 bases not matched to a gene; V was cut back by 5 bases and J by 10 bases. Germline V gene sequence: CDR1 MNHEY, CDR2 SVGAGI. The CDR3 spells CASSTDRGRRTIYF. The CDR3, as DNA: TGTGCCAGCAGTACCGACAGGGGGCGGAGAACCATATATTTT.

The rearrangement uses TRBV7-3 and TRBJ1-2; 10 positions agree with TRBD1. The CDR3 extends over 14 amino acids. J gave up 6 bases and V 6 bases, and 7 bases lay outside the gene matches. Germline CDR1 is SGHTA and CDR2 is FQGTGA. The DNA for the CDR3 is TGTGCCAGCAGTACGGGACAGGGGCCGGATGGCTACACCTTC. Amino acid sequence: CASSTGQGPDGYTF.

This clone was detected once. The rearrangement uses TRBV6-5 and TRBJ1-1; 12 bases fit TRBD1. The V segment lost 6 bases and the J segment 6 bases; nucleotides outside the gene matches: 8. The CDR3 sequence is 15 residues long. From germline, CDR1 is MNHEY and CDR2 SVGAGI. Here the CDR3 reads CASSAGTGGFSEAFF. The DNA of the CDR3 is TGTGCCAGCAGCGCCGGGACAGGGGGCTTTTCTGAAGCTTTCTTT.

The V and J genes are TRBV24-1 and TRBJ2-3; 8 bases are a match to TRBD1. Looked up from germline, CDR1 is KGHDR and CDR2 is SFDVKD. Trimming at V came to 3 bases and at J to 0 bases, leaving 1 base not matched to a gene. The CDR3 sequence is 15 residues long. CDR3 residues: CATSDGQGSTDTQYF. The CDR3 bases are TGTGCCACCAGTGATGGACAGGGTAGCACAGATACGCAGTATTTT.

The V gene is TRBV19, the J gene TRBJ1-4; a possible D gene is TRBD1 (5 bases). Trimming removed 4 bases from V and 5 bases from J, with 8 bases in between. This CDR3 region has 13 residues. CDR1 is LNHDA, CDR2 SQIVND, per germline (reference sequence). The CDR3 coding sequence is TGTGCCAGTAGTAGCGGGACCAATGAAAAACTGTTTTTT. This codes for CASSSGTNEKLFF.

As for this clone: This sample also contains other DNA sequences that code for the same CDR3. The chain joins TRBV18 to TRBJ1-5; TRBD1 might be the D (5 bases). Germline V gives CDR1 KGHSH, CDR2 LQKENI. Trimming stripped 2 bases from V and 4 bases from J, with 12 bases between. This CDR3 is built from 15 residues. The CDR3 nucleotides are TGTGCCAGCTCACCAGGGACTGGGGGTAATCAGCCCCAGCATTTT. This translates into CASSPGTGGNQPQHF.

The chain uses TRBV19 and TRBJ1-3; D is unclear. V was cut by 5 bases and J by 2 bases, with 13 bases left in between. The CDR3 spans 15 residues. Germline V CDR1 and CDR2: LNHDA, SQIVND (reference sequence). The CDR3, as DNA: TGTGCCAGTAGTTGGCCGCGGGAAACTGGAAACACCATATATTTT. It yields the protein CASSWPRETGNTIYF.

V is TRBV10-2 and J is TRBJ2-7; 8 positions match TRBD2. Germline V lookup: CDR1 WSHSY, CDR2 SAAADI. Germline trimming cut 7 bases from V and 4 bases from J; bases unmatched to any gene: 12. This CDR3 has 15 amino acids. CDR3 DNA: TGCGCCAGCACCGGGACTAGTGGGGGGGCTTACGAGCAGTACTTC. Translation: CASTGTSGGAYEQYF.

Only one count was recorded for this clone. V and J are TRBV23-1 and TRBJ2-7; D perhaps matches TRBD1 (6 bases). TRBV23-1 is placed among ORFs of uncertain function. Trimming shortened V by 8 bases and J by 0 bases, and 14 bases separated the two germline ends. This CDR3 has 14 residues. The CDR3 bases are TGCGCCAGCGATCCGGGACAAAGCTCCTACGAGCAGTACTTC. This sequence encodes CASDPGQSSYEQYF.

V usage is TRBV27 and J usage is TRBJ1-5; tentative D call: TRBD1 (5 bases). Germline loops: CDR1 MNHEY, CDR2 SMNVEV (reference sequence). Trimming stripped 8 bases from V and 3 bases from J, with 20 bases between. The CDR3 consists of 16 residues. Here the CDR3 reads CASAVRGDPSNQPQHF. In DNA, the CDR3 is TGTGCCAGCGCAGTTAGGGGTGACCCCTCCAATCAGCCCCAGCATTTT.